The rows below give T cell receptor beta chains drawn from one sample of a study of shared clonotypes between healthy human individuals. The method was immunoSEQ multiplex PCR; TCRdb's version includes in-frame clones alone and lacks a portion of them. In the table there are roughly 2.2 million clones, around 90% of which are singletons. The sequencing sample was made of naive CD4+ T cells from PBMCs. These receptors all come from a man aged 18 to 30 in good health. Some clones in this sample may be carry-over from other donors' samples. Both conserved end residues are part of each CDR3. Fields, in order: V gene, clone size, CDR3 protein. The listing skips clone size in some rows; elsewhere it reads once, few, many or a size class.

v_gene: TRBV25-1
abundance: NA
CDR3aa: CASSTPTGTGKQYF

v_gene: TRBV6-1
abundance: NA
CDR3aa: CASSVRSRVYGYTF

v_gene: TRBV20-1
abundance: few
CDR3aa: CSAQAEGEAFF

v_gene: TRBV4-1
abundance: NA
CDR3aa: CASSPPGGRAERSYNEQFF

v_gene: TRBV5-1
abundance: NA
CDR3aa: CASSLGSSGNTIYF

v_gene: TRBV6-6
abundance: NA
CDR3aa: CASTSYNEQFF

v_gene: TRBV5-1
abundance: NA
CDR3aa: CASSGIRAGIDTQYF

v_gene: TRBV6-6
abundance: NA
CDR3aa: CASSISGTGSNQPQHF

v_gene: TRBV7-9
abundance: few
CDR3aa: CASSLYRGFSNQPQHF

v_gene: TRBV6-5
abundance: NA
CDR3aa: CASIDGRGGEQYF

v_gene: TRBV27
abundance: NA
CDR3aa: CASRRDRGRSGFTDTQYF